This TCR beta chain was recorded in a study of human T cells and chemical hapten exposure. Across the study: Alopecia areata, totalis or universalis was found in mostly female patients.

The study's findings and limits: In comparison with controls, expanded TCRs gave rise to a significantly larger number of large CDR3 similarity clusters. Healthy individuals' immune responses may differ from those of donors, who had alopecia.

TCRdb redid the calling of the RACE reads with MiXCR, one entry per CDR3 protein. The sample contains approximately 370,000 distinct CDR3 sequences, approximately 5.8% of which appear only once. In its sample, this clonotype was seen many times. The antigen remains unidentified. The CDR3 loop spans 12 amino acids. V lost 5 bases, J lost 7 bases, and 5 bases stayed unmatched. Germline V gene data show CDR1 as ENHRY and CDR2 as SYGVKD. Time point specified: pre-sensitization, week 0. Treatment noted: therapeutic diphenylcyclopropenone sensitization with weekly scalp DPC. Whole blood that had not been fractionated was the source of extracted total RNA.

This chain connects TRBV10-3 to TRBJ2-7, with TRBD1 matching 7 bases. The TCR originated in a woman younger than 30 with alopecia areata. Some clones in this sample may be carry-over from other donors' samples. The material sequenced was whole blood, taken in connection with sensitization to the hapten diphenylcyclopropenone (DPC). CDR3 protein: CAISTGVYEQYF. As DNA, the CDR3 is TGTGCCATCAGTACAGGGGTATATGAGCAGTACTTC.